The 10 T cell receptor beta chains below were found in one sample sequenced in a study of blood T cell repertoires in COVID-19. Produced via immunoSEQ multiplex PCR; TCRdb's table is partial and in-frame only. The repertoire holds about 250,000 clones, under 90% seen once, with 0.94% in the top ten. Input material: peripheral blood. These receptors originate from a woman in her thirties or forties who had recovered from COVID-19.

The chain recombines TRBV27 with TRBJ2-7; D is perhaps TRBD2 (6 bases). The CDR3 loop spans 15 amino acids. Deletions cut 4 bases from V and 0 bases from J, with 13 bases between. Germline V CDR1 and CDR2: MNHEY, SMNVEV (reference sequence). CDR3 in amino acids: CASSYGSRSSYEQYF. CDR3 nucleotide sequence: TGTGCCAGCAGTTACGGGAGTCGAAGCTCCTACGAGCAGTACTTC.

This clone occurred a few times. This sequence joins TRBV6-2 or TRBV6-3 and TRBJ2-2; TRBD2 might be the D (5 bases). The CDR3 runs to 18 residues. Trimming left V 2 bases short and J 2 bases short, with 18 bases between. Germline-derived CDR1 and CDR2 are MNHEY and SVGEGT. The CDR3 reads CASSYTSGETKNTGELFF. CDR3 nucleotide sequence: TGTGCCAGCAGTTACACAAGCGGCGAGACAAAAAACACCGGGGAGCTGTTTTTT.

This rearrangement joins TRBV18 to TRBJ2-1; 7 nucleotides agree with TRBD2. Germline V gives CDR1 KGHSH, CDR2 LQKENI. CDR3 length: 16 amino acids. J gave up 7 bases and V 6 bases, and 15 bases lay outside the gene matches. The CDR3 DNA sequence: TGTGCCAGCTCCCCTTTACTAGCGTGGGCCGGAAATGAGCAGTTCTTC. This encodes CASSPLLAWAGNEQFF.

The genes are TRBV28 and TRBJ1-4, with no clear D. Germline-derived CDR1 and CDR2 are MDHEN and SYDVKM. This CDR3 is 12 amino acids long. Trimming took off 10 bases at V and 6 bases at J, with 12 bases between the two ends. CDR3 coding DNA: TGTGCCATCCCGGGGAATGATGAAAAACTGTTTTTT. Translated, it gives CAIPGNDEKLFF.

CDR3 in amino acids: CASTGGVNPNEQFF. The CDR3 DNA is TGTGCCAGCACAGGGGGAGTTAACCCCAATGAGCAGTTCTTC. The chain carries TRBV3-1 (or the pseudogene TRBV3-2) and TRBJ2-1; 7 bases line up with TRBD1. Trimming cost V 7 bases and J 6 bases; bases outside gene matches: 9. The CDR3 sequence is 14 residues long. CDR1 is LGHDT, CDR2 YNNKEL, per germline (reference sequence).

This chain joins TRBV7-9 and TRBJ2-1, with TRBD1 as a possible D gene (5 bases). Germline V gene data show CDR1 as SEHNR and CDR2 as FQNEAQ (reference sequence). Trimming pared 3 bases from V and 9 bases from J, leaving 12 bases between. The CDR3 is 13 amino acids. The CDR3 DNA is TGTGCCAGCAGCTTGGTAGGGGATACTGAGCAGTTCTTC. Translating it yields CASSLVGDTEQFF.

V usage is TRBV6-5 and J usage is TRBJ1-6; 10 nucleotides align to TRBD1. Germline CDR1 MNHEY, CDR2 SVGAGI. V was clipped by 6 bases and J by 9 bases; unmatched bases: 8. This CDR3 spans 15 amino acids. The CDR3: CASRPGTGVGSPLHF. In DNA, the CDR3 is TGTGCCAGCAGGCCCGGGACAGGGGTAGGTTCACCCCTCCACTTT.

J is TRBJ2-7 and V is TRBV6-5; TRBD1 agrees at 9 bases. The CDR3 totals 15 residues. After removal of 0 bases from V and 2 bases from J, the junction contained 2 bases not matched to a gene. Germline assignment: CDR1 MNHEY and CDR2 SVGAGI. DNA for the CDR3: TGTGCCAGCAGTTACTCTCGACAGGGGGCCTACGAGCAGTACTTC. Translation: CASSYSRQGAYEQYF.

The rearrangement joins TRBV5-1 to TRBJ2-3; maybe TRBD1 (6 bases). The CDR3 sequence is 16 residues long. Per germline, CDR1 SGHRS and CDR2 YFSETQ. V dropped 3 bases and J dropped 10 bases, with 24 bases sitting between them. CDR3 protein: CASSYTGWGPGAPQYF. The CDR3 DNA reads TGCGCCAGCAGCTACACAGGGTGGGGGCCTGGTGCGCCGCAGTATTTT.

This clone occurred a few times. This chain connects TRBV20-1 to TRBJ2-5; TRBD2 matches at 7 bases. J gave up 13 bases and V 6 bases, and 2 bases lay outside the gene matches. The CDR3 is 8 amino acids. Germline CDR1 DFQATT, CDR2 SNEGSKA (reference sequence). CDR3 sequence: CSAGGWYF. For the CDR3, the DNA is TGCAGTGCGGGGGGGTGGTACTTC.